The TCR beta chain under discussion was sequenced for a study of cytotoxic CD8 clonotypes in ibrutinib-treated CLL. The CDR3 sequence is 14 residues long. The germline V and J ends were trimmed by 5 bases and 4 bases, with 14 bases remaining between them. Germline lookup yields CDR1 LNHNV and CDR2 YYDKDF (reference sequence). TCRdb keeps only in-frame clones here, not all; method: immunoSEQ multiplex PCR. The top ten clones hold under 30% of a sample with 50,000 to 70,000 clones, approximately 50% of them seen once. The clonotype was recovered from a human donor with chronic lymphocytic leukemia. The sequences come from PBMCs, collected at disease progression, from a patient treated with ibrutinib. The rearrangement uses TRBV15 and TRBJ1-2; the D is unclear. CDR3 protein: CATSSDRWGYGYTF. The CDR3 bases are TGTGCCACCAGCTCAGATAGATGGGGCTATGGCTACACCTTC.